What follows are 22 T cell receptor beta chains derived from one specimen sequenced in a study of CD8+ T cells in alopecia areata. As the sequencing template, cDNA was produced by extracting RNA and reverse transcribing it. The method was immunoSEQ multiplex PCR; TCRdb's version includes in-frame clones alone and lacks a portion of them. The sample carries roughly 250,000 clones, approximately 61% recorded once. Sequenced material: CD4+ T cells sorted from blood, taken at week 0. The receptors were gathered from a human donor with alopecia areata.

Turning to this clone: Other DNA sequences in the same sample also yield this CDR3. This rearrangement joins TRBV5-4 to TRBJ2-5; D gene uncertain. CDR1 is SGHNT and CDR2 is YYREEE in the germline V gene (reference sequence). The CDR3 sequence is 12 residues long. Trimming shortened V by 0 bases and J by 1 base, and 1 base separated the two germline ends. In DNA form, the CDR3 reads TGTGCCAGCAGCTTGGGCCAAGAGACCCAGTACTTC. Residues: CASSLGQETQYF.

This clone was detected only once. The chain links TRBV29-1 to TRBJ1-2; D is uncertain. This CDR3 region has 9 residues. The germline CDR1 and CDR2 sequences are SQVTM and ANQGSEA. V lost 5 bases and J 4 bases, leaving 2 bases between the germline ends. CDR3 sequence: CSVSYGYTF. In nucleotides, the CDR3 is TGCAGCGTTTCCTATGGCTACACCTTC. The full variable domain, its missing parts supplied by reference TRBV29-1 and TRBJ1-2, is SAVISQKPSRDICQRGTSLTIQCQVDSQVTMMFWYRQQPGQSLTLIATANQGSEATYESGFVIDKFPISRPNLTFSTLTVSNMSPEDSSIYLCSVSYGYTFGSGTRLTVV.

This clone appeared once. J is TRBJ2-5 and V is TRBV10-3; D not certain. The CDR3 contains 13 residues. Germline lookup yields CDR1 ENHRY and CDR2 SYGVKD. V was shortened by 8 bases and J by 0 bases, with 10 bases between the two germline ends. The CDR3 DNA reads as TGTGCCATCGGCCGGACGGACCAAGAGACCCAGTACTTC. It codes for CAIGRTDQETQYF.

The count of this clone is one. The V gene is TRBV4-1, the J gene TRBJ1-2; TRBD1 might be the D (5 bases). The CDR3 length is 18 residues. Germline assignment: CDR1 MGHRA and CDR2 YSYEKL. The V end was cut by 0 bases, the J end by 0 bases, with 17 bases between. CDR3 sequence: CASSQDRDSHLSNYGYTF. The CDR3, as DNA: TGCGCCAGCAGCCAAGATCGCGACAGCCACCTATCTAACTATGGCTACACCTTC.

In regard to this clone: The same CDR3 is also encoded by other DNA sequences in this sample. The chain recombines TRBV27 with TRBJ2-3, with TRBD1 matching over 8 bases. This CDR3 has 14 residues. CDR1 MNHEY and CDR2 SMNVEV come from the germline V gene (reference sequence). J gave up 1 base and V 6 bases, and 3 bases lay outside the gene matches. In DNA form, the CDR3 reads TGTGCCAGCAGAGACAGGGGTGGCACAGATACGCAGTATTTT. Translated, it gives CASRDRGGTDTQYF.

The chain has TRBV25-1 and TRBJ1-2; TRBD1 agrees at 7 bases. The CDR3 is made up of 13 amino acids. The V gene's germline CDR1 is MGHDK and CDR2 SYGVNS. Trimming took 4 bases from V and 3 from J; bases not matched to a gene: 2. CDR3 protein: CASSADRDYGYTF. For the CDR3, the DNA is TGTGCCAGCAGTGCTGACAGGGACTATGGCTACACCTTC.

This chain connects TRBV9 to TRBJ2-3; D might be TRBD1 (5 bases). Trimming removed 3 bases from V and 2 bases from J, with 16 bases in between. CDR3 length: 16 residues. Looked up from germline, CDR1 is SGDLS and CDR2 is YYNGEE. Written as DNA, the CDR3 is TGTGCCAGCAGCGAGACCTCTGGGGCCCTCACAGATACGCAGTATTTT. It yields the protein CASSETSGALTDTQYF.

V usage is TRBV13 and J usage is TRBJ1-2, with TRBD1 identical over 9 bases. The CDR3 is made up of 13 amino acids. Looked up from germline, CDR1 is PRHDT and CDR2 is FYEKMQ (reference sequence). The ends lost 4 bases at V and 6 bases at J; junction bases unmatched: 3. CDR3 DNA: TGTGCCAGCAGCTCCCGGGACAGGGATGGCTACACCTTC. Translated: CASSSRDRDGYTF.

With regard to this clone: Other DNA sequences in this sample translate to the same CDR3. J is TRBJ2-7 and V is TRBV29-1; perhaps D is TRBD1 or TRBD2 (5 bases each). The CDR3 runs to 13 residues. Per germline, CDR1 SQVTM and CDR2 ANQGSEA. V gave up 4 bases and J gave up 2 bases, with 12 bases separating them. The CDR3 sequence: CSVAGQGAYEQYF. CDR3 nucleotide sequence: TGCAGCGTTGCAGGCCAGGGAGCCTACGAGCAGTACTTC.

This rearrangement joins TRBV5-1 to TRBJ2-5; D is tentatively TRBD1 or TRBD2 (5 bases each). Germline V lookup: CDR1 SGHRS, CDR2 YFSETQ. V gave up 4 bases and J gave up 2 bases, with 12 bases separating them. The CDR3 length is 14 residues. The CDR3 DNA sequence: TGCGCCAGCAGCCCCATGGGGGAACAAGAGACCCAGTACTTC. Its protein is CASSPMGEQETQYF. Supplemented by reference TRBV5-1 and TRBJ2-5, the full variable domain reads KAGVTQTPRYLIKTRGQQVTLSCSPISGHRSVSWYQQTPGQGLQFLFEYFSETQRNKGNFPGRFSGRQFSNSRSEMNVSTLELGDSALYLCASSPMGEQETQYFGPGTRLLVL.

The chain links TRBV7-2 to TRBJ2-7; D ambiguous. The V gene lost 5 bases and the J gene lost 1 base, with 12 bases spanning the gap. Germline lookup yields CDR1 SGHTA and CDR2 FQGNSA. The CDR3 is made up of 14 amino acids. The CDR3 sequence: CASSRNIASYEQYF. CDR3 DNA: TGTGCCAGCAGCCGAAACATAGCTTCCTACGAGCAGTACTTC.

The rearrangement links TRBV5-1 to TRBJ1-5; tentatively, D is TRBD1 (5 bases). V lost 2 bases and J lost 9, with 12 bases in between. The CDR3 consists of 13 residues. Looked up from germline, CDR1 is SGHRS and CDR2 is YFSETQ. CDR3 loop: CASSFSPGPPQHF. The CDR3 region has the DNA TGCGCCAGCAGCTTCTCTCCGGGACCGCCCCAGCATTTT.

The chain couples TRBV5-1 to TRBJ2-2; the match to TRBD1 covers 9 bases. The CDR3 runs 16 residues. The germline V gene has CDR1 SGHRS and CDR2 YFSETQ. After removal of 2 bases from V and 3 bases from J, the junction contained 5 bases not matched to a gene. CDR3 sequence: CASSFPRDRDTGELFF. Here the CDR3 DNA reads TGCGCCAGCAGCTTCCCCCGGGACAGGGACACCGGGGAGCTGTTTTTT.

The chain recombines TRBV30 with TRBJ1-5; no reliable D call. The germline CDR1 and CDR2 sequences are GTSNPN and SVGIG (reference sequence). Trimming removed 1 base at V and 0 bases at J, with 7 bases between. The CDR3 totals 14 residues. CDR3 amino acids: CAWSGQISNQPQHF. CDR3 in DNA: TGTGCCTGGAGTGGGCAGATTAGCAATCAGCCCCAGCATTTT.

The CDR3, as DNA: TGTGCCAGCAGTACTATTTCTGGGGCCAACGTCCTGACTTTC. As protein: CASSTISGANVLTF. The rearrangement links TRBV6-5 to TRBJ2-6; D call uncertain. The CDR3 length is 14 residues. The germline V gene has CDR1 MNHEY and CDR2 SVGAGI. The germline V and J ends were trimmed by 5 bases and 1 base, with 6 bases remaining between them.

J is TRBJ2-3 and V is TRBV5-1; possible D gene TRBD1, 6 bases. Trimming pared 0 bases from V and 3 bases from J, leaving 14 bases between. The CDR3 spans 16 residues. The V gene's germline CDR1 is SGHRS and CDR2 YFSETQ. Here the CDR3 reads CASSLEGTLGTDTQYF. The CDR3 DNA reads TGCGCCAGCAGCTTGGAAGGGACACTTGGGACAGATACGCAGTATTTT.

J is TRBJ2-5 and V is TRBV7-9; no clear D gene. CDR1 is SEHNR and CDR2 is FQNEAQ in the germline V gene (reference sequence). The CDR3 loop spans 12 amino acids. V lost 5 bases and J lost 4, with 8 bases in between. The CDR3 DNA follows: TGTGCCAGCAGCGACGGCACAGAGACCCAGTACTTC. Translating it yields CASSDGTETQYF.

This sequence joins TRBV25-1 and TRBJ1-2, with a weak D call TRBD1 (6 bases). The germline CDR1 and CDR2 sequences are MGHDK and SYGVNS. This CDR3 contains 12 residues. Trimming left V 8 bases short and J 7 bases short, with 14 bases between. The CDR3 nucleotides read TGTGCCAGCCTAGGGGGACCCGTTGGCTACACCTTC. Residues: CASLGGPVGYTF.

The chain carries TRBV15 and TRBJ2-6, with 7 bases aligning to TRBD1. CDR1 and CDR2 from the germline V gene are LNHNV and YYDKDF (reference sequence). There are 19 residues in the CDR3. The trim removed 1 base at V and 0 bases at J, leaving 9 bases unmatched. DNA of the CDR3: TGTGCCACCAGCAGAGGCCGGGACAGAAGATTCTCTGGGGCCAACGTCCTGACTTTC. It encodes CATSRGRDRRFSGANVLTF.

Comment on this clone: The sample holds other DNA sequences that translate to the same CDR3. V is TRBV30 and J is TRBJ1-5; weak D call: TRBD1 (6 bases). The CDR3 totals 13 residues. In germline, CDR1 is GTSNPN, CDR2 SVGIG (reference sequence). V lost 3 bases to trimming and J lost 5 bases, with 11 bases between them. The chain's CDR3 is CAWRGPGDQPQHF. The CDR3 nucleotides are TGTGCCTGGAGAGGGCCAGGGGATCAGCCCCAGCATTTT.

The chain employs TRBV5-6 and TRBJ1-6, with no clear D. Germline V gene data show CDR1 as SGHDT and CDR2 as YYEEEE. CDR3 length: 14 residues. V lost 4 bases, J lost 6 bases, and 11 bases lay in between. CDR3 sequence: CASSRVVLNSPLHF. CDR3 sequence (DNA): TGTGCCAGCAGCCGCGTGGTCCTTAATTCACCCCTCCACTTT.

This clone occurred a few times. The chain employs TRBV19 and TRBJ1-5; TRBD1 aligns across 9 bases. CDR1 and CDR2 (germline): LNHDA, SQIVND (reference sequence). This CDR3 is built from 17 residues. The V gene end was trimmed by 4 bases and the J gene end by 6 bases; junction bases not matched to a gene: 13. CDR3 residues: CASSTSPTGGRGQPQHF. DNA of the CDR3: TGTGCCAGTAGTACGAGCCCGACAGGGGGTAGAGGTCAGCCCCAGCATTTT. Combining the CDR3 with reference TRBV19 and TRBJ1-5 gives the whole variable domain DGGITQSPKYLFRKEGQNVTLSCEQNLNHDAMYWYRQDPGQGLRLIYYSQIVNDFQKGDIAEGYSVSREKKESFPLTVTSAQKNPTAFYLCASSTSPTGGRGQPQHFGDGTRLSIL.